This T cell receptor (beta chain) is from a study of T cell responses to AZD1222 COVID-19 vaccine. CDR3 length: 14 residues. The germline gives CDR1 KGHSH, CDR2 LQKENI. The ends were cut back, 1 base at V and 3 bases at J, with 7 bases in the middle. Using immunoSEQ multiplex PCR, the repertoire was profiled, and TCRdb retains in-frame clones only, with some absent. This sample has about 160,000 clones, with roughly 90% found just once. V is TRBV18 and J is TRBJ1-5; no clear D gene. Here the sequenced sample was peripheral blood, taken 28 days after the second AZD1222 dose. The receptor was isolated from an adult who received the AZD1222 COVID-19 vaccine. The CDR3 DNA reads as TGTGCCAGCTCACCACAAGGCGTCAATCAGCCCCAGCATTTT. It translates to CASSPQGVNQPQHF.